What follows are 3 T cell receptor beta chains derived from one specimen sequenced in a study of control samples from healthy donors and cancer patients. Clones were sequenced by immunoSEQ multiplex PCR, and TCRdb holds only the in-frame ones, with some missing. Of some 150,000 clones in the sample, 93% are singletons; the top ten hold approximately 2.5%. The sample taken for sequencing was blood. The receptors shown here come from a man aged 45-60 years in good health.

This rearrangement joins TRBV30 to TRBJ2-5, with D unclear. The CDR3 runs 14 residues. V gave up 1 base and J gave up 5 bases, with 14 bases separating them. CDR1 and CDR2 (germline): GTSNPN, SVGIG (reference sequence). The CDR3 coding sequence is TGTGCCTGGAGTGGTTTAGGGCCGAGGGAGACCCAGTACTTC. Its protein product is CAWSGLGPRETQYF.

J is TRBJ2-7 and V is TRBV10-3, with 14 bases matching TRBD2. The length of the CDR3 is 16 residues. J lost 2 bases, V lost 6 bases, and 6 bases had no gene match. Germline V gene lookup returns CDR1 ENHRY and CDR2 SYGVKD. The CDR3 spells CAIRAGLAGGPYEQYF. In DNA form, the CDR3 reads TGTGCCATCAGAGCCGGACTAGCGGGAGGACCCTACGAGCAGTACTTC.

The chain employs TRBV7-9 and TRBJ1-4; D perhaps matches TRBD1 (5 bases). This CDR3 contains 16 residues. V lost 5 bases, J lost 8 bases, and 21 bases lay in between. Germline V CDR1 and CDR2: SEHNR, FQNEAQ (reference sequence). CDR3 sequence (DNA): TGTGCCAGCAGCCCGAGAACAGGCCCGGACTCAGAAAAACTGTTTTTT. Amino acid sequence: CASSPRTGPDSEKLFF.